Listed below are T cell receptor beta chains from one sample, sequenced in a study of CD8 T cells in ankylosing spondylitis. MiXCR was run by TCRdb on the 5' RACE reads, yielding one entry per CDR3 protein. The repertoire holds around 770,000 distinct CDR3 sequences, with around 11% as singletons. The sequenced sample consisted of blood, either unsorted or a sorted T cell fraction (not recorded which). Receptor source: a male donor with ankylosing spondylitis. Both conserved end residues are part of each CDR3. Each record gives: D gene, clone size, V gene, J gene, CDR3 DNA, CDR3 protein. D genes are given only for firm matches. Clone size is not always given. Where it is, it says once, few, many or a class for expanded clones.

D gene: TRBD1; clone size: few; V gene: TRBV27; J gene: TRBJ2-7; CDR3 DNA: TGTGCCACCGCCAGGACAGGGAACTACGAGCAGTACTTC; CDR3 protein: CATARTGNYEQYF
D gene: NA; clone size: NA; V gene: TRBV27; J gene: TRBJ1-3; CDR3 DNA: TGTGCCAGCAGTATCGGACCTGGAAACACCATATATTTT; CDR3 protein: CASSIGPGNTIYF
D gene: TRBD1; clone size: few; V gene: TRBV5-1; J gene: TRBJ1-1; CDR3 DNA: TGCGCCAGCAGCTTGACCCCCGAGGACAGGGGGACTGAAGCTTTCTTT; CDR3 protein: CASSLTPEDRGTEAFF
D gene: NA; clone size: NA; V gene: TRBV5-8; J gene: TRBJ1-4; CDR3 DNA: TGTGCCAGCAGCTTTGTCCTGTCCGAAAAACTGTTTTTT; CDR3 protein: CASSFVLSEKLFF
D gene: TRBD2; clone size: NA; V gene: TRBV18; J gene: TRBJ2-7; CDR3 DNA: TGTGCCAGCTCAGCAACTAGCGAGGCCTACGAGCAGTACTTC; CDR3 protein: CASSATSEAYEQYF
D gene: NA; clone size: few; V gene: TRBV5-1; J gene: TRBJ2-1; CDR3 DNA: TGCGCCAGCAGCTTGTCGGCGGGACCCTACAATGAGCAGTTCTTC; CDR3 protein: CASSLSAGPYNEQFF
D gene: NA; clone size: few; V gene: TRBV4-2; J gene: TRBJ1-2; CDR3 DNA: TGTGCCAGCAGCCAACAGGACGGCTACACCTTC; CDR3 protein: CASSQQDGYTF
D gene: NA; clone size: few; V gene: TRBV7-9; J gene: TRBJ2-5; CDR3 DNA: TGTGCCAGCAGCTTACGAGGGGGATTCCAAGAGACCCAGTACTTC; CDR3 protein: CASSLRGGFQETQYF
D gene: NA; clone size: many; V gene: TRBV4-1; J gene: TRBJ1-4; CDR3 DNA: TGCGCCAGCAGCCTGAGGGCCGGCGGCGAAAAACTGTTTTTT; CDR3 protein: CASSLRAGGEKLFF
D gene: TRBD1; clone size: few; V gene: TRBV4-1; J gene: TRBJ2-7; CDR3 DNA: TGCGCCAGCAGCCTGCGGGGACAGGGAACGACCGAGCAGTACTTC; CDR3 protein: CASSLRGQGTTEQYF
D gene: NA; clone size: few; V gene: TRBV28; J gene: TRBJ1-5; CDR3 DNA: TGTGCCAGCAGTTTAATCCCCAGGGCGAATCAGCCCCAGCATTTT; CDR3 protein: CASSLIPRANQPQHF
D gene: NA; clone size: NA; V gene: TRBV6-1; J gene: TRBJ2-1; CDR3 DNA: TGTGCCAGCAGTCCGGGAATTCGACGGTACAATGAGCAGTTCTTC; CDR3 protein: CASSPGIRRYNEQFF
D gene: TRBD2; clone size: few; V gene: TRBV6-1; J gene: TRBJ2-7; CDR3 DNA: TGTGCCAGCAGACGACAGCGGGGCTACGAGCAGTACTTC; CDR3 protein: CASRRQRGYEQYF
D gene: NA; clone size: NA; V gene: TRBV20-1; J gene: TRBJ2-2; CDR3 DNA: TGCAGTTCTACTAGCCCGAACACCGGGGAGCTGTTTTTT; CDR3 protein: CSSTSPNTGELFF
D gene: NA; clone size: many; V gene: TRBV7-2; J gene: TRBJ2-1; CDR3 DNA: TGTGCCAGCAGCTTCGACAGTGCTCTCCAACACAAGCAGTTCTTC; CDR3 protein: CASSFDSALQHKQFF
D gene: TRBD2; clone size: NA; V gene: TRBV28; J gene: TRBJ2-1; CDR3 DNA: TGTGCCAGCAGTTTCGGACTAGCGGGATTCAATGAGCAGTTCTTC; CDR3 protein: CASSFGLAGFNEQFF
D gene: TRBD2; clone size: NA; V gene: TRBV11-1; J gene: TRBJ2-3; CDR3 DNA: TGTGCCAGCAGAGGGAGAAAGCGGGGGTCAGATACGCAGTATTTT; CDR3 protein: CASRGRKRGSDTQYF
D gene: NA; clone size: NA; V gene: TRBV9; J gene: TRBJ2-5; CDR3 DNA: TGTGCCAGCAGCGTGGGGATGCAGGGTGGAGAAGGAGAGACCCAGTACTTC; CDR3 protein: CASSVGMQGGEGETQYF
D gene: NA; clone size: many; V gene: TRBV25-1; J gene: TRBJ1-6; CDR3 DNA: TGTGCCAGCGCAGAAGTGGGGAGCAATAATTCACCCCTCCACTTT; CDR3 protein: CASAEVGSNNSPLHF
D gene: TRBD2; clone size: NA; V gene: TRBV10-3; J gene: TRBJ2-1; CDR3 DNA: TGTGCCATCGGGACTAGCGGTCCTAATGAGCAGTTCTTC; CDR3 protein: CAIGTSGPNEQFF
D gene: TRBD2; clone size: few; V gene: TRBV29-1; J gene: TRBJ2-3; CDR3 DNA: TGCAGCGTTGAAGGGGGGGTTGGGACTAGGCCAGGCACAGATACGCAGTATTTT; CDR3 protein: CSVEGGVGTRPGTDTQYF
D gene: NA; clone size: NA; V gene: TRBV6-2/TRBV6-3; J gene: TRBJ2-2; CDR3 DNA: TGTGCCAGCTTTCGACGCCCGGAGCTGTTTTTT; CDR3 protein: CASFRRPELFF